Listed below are T cell receptor beta chains from one sample, sequenced in a study of blood T cell repertoires in COVID-19. Assay used: immunoSEQ multiplex PCR; TCRdb lists only in-frame clones, some missing. The sample contains about 140,000 clones, around nine tenths of which appear only once. The specimen sequenced was peripheral blood. The receptor source for this set is a human donor in a cohort sampled during active COVID-19. Both conserved end residues are part of each CDR3. The order of the fields is clone size, J gene, V gene, D gene, CDR3 DNA, CDR3 protein. A D gene is named only where the DNA matches it firmly. Clone size is given for some rows only: seen once, a few or many times, or a class if the clone is expanded.

size: once
J: TRBJ2-1
V: TRBV27
D: TRBD2
DNA: TGTGCCAGCAGACTAGCGGGAGGAGCTAATGAGCAGTTCTTC
CDR3: CASRLAGGANEQFF

size: few
J: TRBJ2-7
V: TRBV15
D: TRBD2
DNA: TGTGCCACCAGCAGAGGGGCTAGCGGGACCTCCCGGGACGAGCAGTACTTC
CDR3: CATSRGASGTSRDEQYF

size: once
J: TRBJ1-5
V: TRBV7-8
D: TRBD1
DNA: TGTGCCAGCAGCTCCTTTAGGGTTTTCGGGACAGGAAATCAGCCCCAGCATTTT
CDR3: CASSSFRVFGTGNQPQHF

size: few
J: TRBJ2-7
V: TRBV28
D: TRBD1
DNA: TGTGCCAGCAGACAGGGGGCATCCTACGAGCAGTACTTC
CDR3: CASRQGASYEQYF

size: .
J: TRBJ1-2
V: TRBV3-1/TRBV3-2
D: .
DNA: TGTGCCAGCAGCCAAGGGTCCAGCTATGGCTACACCTTC
CDR3: CASSQGSSYGYTF

size: .
J: TRBJ1-5
V: TRBV6-1
D: TRBD1
DNA: TGTGCCAGCAGTGACGGGACAGGGGGGAATCAGCCCCAGCATTTT
CDR3: CASSDGTGGNQPQHF

size: .
J: TRBJ2-7
V: TRBV6-2/TRBV6-3
D: .
DNA: TGTGCCAGCAGTTACTCGATTTACGGCGAGTCGCAGGTTTTCTACGAGCAGTACTTC
CDR3: CASSYSIYGESQVFYEQYF

size: .
J: TRBJ1-5
V: TRBV19
D: TRBD1
DNA: TGTGCCAGTAGTGGAGGGGGCAACGGCAATCAGCCCCAGCATTTT
CDR3: CASSGGGNGNQPQHF

size: .
J: TRBJ1-1
V: TRBV5-1
D: .
DNA: TGCGCCAGCAGCCGACTGACAGCCATGAACACTGAAGCTTTCTTT
CDR3: CASSRLTAMNTEAFF

size: few
J: TRBJ2-2
V: TRBV14
D: .
DNA: TGTGCCAGCAGCCAAAGACTTACAGGGACCGGGGAGCTGTTTTTT
CDR3: CASSQRLTGTGELFF

size: .
J: TRBJ1-1
V: TRBV4-2
D: .
DNA: TGTGCCAGCAGCCAATTCTTATGGGGCTTGAACACTGAAGCTTTCTTT
CDR3: CASSQFLWGLNTEAFF

size: .
J: TRBJ1-4
V: TRBV27
D: .
DNA: TGTGCCAGCAGTTTCTCCTCCCCCGCAACTAATGAAAAACTGTTTTTT
CDR3: CASSFSSPATNEKLFF

size: .
J: TRBJ1-2
V: TRBV19
D: TRBD1
DNA: TGTGCCAGTGCAGGGGGCCGGTATGGCTACACCTTC
CDR3: CASAGGRYGYTF

size: .
J: TRBJ2-7
V: TRBV9
D: .
DNA: TGTGCCAGCAGCGTAGGGGGAGGAACCTACGAGCAGTACTTC
CDR3: CASSVGGGTYEQYF

size: once
J: TRBJ2-3
V: TRBV5-4
D: TRBD2
DNA: TGTGCCAGCAGCATCGGACTAGCGGGGGCCGATACGCAGTATTTT
CDR3: CASSIGLAGADTQYF

size: .
J: TRBJ2-7
V: TRBV5-1
D: TRBD1
DNA: TGCGCCAGCAGCCAAAGCGGGGACAGGGAAGTCGAGCAGTACTTC
CDR3: CASSQSGDREVEQYF

size: once
J: TRBJ1-4
V: TRBV5-4
D: .
DNA: TGTGCCAGCAGCTTGAAGGGGCGCGAGGAAAAACTGTTTTTT
CDR3: CASSLKGREEKLFF

size: .
J: TRBJ2-7
V: TRBV12-3/TRBV12-4
D: .
DNA: TGTGCCAGCAGTTTCCAACTTGCCGAGCAGTACTTC
CDR3: CASSFQLAEQYF

size: .
J: TRBJ2-2
V: TRBV15
D: TRBD2
DNA: TGTGCCACCAGCGCTAGCGGGAAAGGACGAATAGCCGGGGAGCTGTTTTTT
CDR3: CATSASGKGRIAGELFF

size: .
J: TRBJ1-5
V: TRBV24-1
D: TRBD1
DNA: TGTGCCACCAGTGACGGACAGGGGGCGAGCAATCAGCCCCAGCATTTT
CDR3: CATSDGQGASNQPQHF

size: few
J: TRBJ1-6
V: TRBV11-2
D: TRBD1
DNA: TGTGCCAGCAGCTTAGCAGGGGGCTATAATTCACCCCTCCACTTT
CDR3: CASSLAGGYNSPLHF

size: .
J: TRBJ1-5
V: TRBV19
D: .
DNA: TGTGCCAGTAGTGTGGGCAGCAACAATCAGCCCCAGCATTTT
CDR3: CASSVGSNNQPQHF

size: .
J: TRBJ2-7
V: TRBV6-4
D: TRBD1
DNA: TGTGCCAGCAGGGTTGGACAGGGGACGTCCTACGAGCAGTACTTC
CDR3: CASRVGQGTSYEQYF

size: .
J: TRBJ1-2
V: TRBV19
D: TRBD1
DNA: TGTGCCAGTAGTGCCCCAGACAGGGTCTACGGCTACACCTTC
CDR3: CASSAPDRVYGYTF

size: once
J: TRBJ2-7
V: TRBV12-3/TRBV12-4
D: TRBD1
DNA: TGTGCCAGCAGTGACAGGGGACCGGAGCAGTACTTC
CDR3: CASSDRGPEQYF

size: few
J: TRBJ2-3
V: TRBV11-1
D: .
DNA: TGTGCCAGCAGCTTATTGGGGGGAACAGATACGCAGTATTTT
CDR3: CASSLLGGTDTQYF

size: .
J: TRBJ2-2
V: TRBV4-3
D: TRBD2
DNA: TGCGCCAGCAGCCTCGGACTAGCGGGACCCTTACACCGGGAGCTGTTTTTT
CDR3: CASSLGLAGPLHRELFF